These 10 T cell receptor beta chains share one sample of origin, sequenced in a study of shared clonotypes between healthy human individuals. Profiled with immunoSEQ multiplex PCR; TCRdb holds only in-frame clones, not every one. The table lists more than 2 million clones, approximately 95% of them singletons, with approximately 0.13% in the top ten. Sequencing used naive CD4+ T cells sorted from blood. Subset specified: CD45RA+ positively selected. The receptors come from a man younger than 35 in good health.

As concerns this clone: Other DNA sequences in the same sample also yield this CDR3. V gene TRBV6-5 combines with J gene TRBJ2-7, with 10 bases identical to TRBD1. Trimming removed 5 bases from V and 2 bases from J; junction bases left unmatched: 6. The CDR3 has 15 residues. The germline gives CDR1 MNHEY, CDR2 SVGAGI. The CDR3 DNA reads TGTGCCAGCAGTCGAGCCGGGACAGGGGCCTACGAGCAGTACTTC. The encoded protein is CASSRAGTGAYEQYF.

The gene calls are TRBV2 and TRBJ2-1; 8 positions agree with TRBD2. The CDR3 length is 16 residues. Looked up from germline, CDR1 is SNHLY and CDR2 is FYNNEI. Trimming cost V 7 bases and J 0 bases; bases outside gene matches: 8. CDR3 protein: CASTASGSSSYNEQFF. The CDR3 nucleotides are TGTGCCAGCACGGCTAGCGGGTCGAGCTCCTACAATGAGCAGTTCTTC.

The rearrangement links TRBV28 to TRBJ1-4; perhaps TRBD1 as D (6 bases). The V end was cut by 5 bases, the J end by 8 bases, with 18 bases between. Germline CDR1 and CDR2: MDHEN and SYDVKM. CDR3 size: 15 residues. The DNA of the CDR3 is TGTGCCAGCAGTGAAACAGGGAAGTCGAGGGAAAAACTGTTTTTT. It codes for CASSETGKSREKLFF.

The V call is TRBV10-3, the J call TRBJ2-2; tentatively, D is TRBD2 (6 bases). The ends were cut back, 8 bases at V and 6 bases at J, with 16 bases in the middle. This CDR3 has 14 amino acids. Germline CDR1 and CDR2: ENHRY and SYGVKD. The CDR3 sequence is CAIGRDLLAGELFF. The DNA of the CDR3 is TGTGCCATCGGGCGGGACCTGCTGGCCGGGGAGCTGTTTTTT.

The CDR3 sequence is CASGSPSGYTDTQYF. In nucleotides, the CDR3 is TGTGCTAGTGGTTCCCCATCGGGATACACAGATACGCAGTATTTT. This chain joins TRBV12-5 and TRBJ2-3; maybe TRBD2 (5 bases). The germline V gene encodes CDR1 LGHNT and CDR2 FRNRAP. The CDR3 is 15 amino acids. V dropped 4 bases and J dropped 2 bases, with 13 bases sitting between them.

Details on this clone: The sample contains more than one DNA sequence encoding this CDR3. The chain carries TRBV30 and TRBJ2-1; D gene uncertain. Trimming stripped 2 bases from V and 0 bases from J, with 5 bases between. This CDR3 has 13 residues. Germline lookup yields CDR1 GTSNPN and CDR2 SVGIG (reference sequence). The CDR3, as DNA: TGTGCCTGGAGTAAGTCCTCCTACAATGAGCAGTTCTTC. Its translation: CAWSKSSYNEQFF.

The chain recombines TRBV7-9 with TRBJ1-3; D gene uncertain. CDR1 SEHNR and CDR2 FQNEAQ come from the germline V gene (reference sequence). The CDR3 extends over 14 amino acids. Between the trimmed V and J ends, which lost 5 bases and 2 bases, there was a span of 10 bases. The CDR3 sequence: CASSHRGAGNTIYF. Here the CDR3 DNA reads TGTGCCAGCAGCCACCGAGGAGCTGGAAACACCATATATTTT.

The chain joins TRBV5-1 to TRBJ2-3; either TRBD1 or TRBD2 may fit D (6 bases each). V was shortened by 5 bases and J by 6 bases, with 16 bases between the two germline ends. Germline V gene lookup returns CDR1 SGHRS and CDR2 YFSETQ. The CDR3 runs 14 residues. The CDR3, as DNA: TGCGCCAGCAGTGTCAGGGGCCTAGCGGATACGCAGTATTTT. Residues: CASSVRGLADTQYF. The variable domain in full, with the rest retrieved from reference TRBV5-1 and TRBJ2-3, is KAGVTQTPRYLIKTRGQQVTLSCSPISGHRSVSWYQQTPGQGLQFLFEYFSETQRNKGNFPGRFSGRQFSNSRSEMNVSTLELGDSALYLCASSVRGLADTQYFGPGTRLTVL.

The chain is built from TRBV18 and TRBJ1-5; D possibly corresponds to TRBD1 (6 bases). Per the germline V gene, CDR1 is KGHSH and CDR2 is LQKENI. CDR3 length: 16 amino acids. V shed 4 bases and J shed 0 bases, with 13 bases lying between them. CDR3 sequence reads: CASSLLSGDSNQPQHF. As DNA, the CDR3 is TGTGCCAGCTCACTGCTCTCAGGGGATAGCAATCAGCCCCAGCATTTT.

This chain connects TRBV6-5 to TRBJ2-5; D unclear. The CDR3 contains 15 residues. V lost 0 bases and J 5 bases, leaving 13 bases between the germline ends. CDR1 and CDR2 from the germline V gene are MNHEY and SVGAGI. The CDR3 here is CASSYSSATKETQYF. DNA of the CDR3: TGTGCCAGCAGTTACTCGAGTGCAACTAAGGAGACCCAGTACTTC.